This T cell receptor (beta chain) was profiled in a study of T cell changes during pregnancy in multiple sclerosis. Assay: immunoSEQ multiplex PCR; the TCRdb copy retains only in-frame clones and omits some. The sample holds over 45,000 clones, more than 85% seen once. Trimming took off 2 bases at V and 4 bases at J, with 14 bases between the two ends. The CDR3 totals 15 residues. The germline V gene has CDR1 LNHDA and CDR2 SQIVND (reference sequence). This clonotype was obtained from a female donor with multiple sclerosis, enrolled in a pregnancy study. The sample was CD8+ T cells from peripheral blood mononuclear cells, taken in the third trimester of pregnancy. The V and J genes are TRBV19 and TRBJ1-1; TRBD1 might be the D (5 bases). The CDR3: CASSIFRAGSTEAFF. The CDR3 DNA is TGTGCCAGTAGTATATTCAGGGCTGGTAGCACTGAAGCTTTCTTT.